The clone carrying this TCR beta chain was seen a handful of times. The CDR3 is made up of 15 amino acids. J gave up 8 bases and V 4 bases, and 7 bases lay outside the gene matches. The data originate from a study of blood T cells in healthy people across ages. With a J-beta primer mix and a sample-barcoded 5' primer, a second PCR ran 7 to 11 cycles. TCRdb processed the 5' RACE reads anew with MiXCR; each CDR3 protein has one entry. This repertoire shows 750,000 to 1,000,000 distinct CDR3 sequences, almost 30% found once; its top ten account for approximately 10%. The same data also went into a second study, on T cells of mothers and their children.

The sequence derives from a woman aged 35 to 49 in good health. The rearrangement joins TRBV12-3 or TRBV12-4 to TRBJ2-1, with 11 bases identical to TRBD2. What was sequenced was blood. CDR3 nucleotides: TGTGCCAGCAGTTCTAGCGGGGGGATTTCATATGAGCAGTTCTTC. Amino acid sequence: CASSSSGGISYEQFF.